This T cell receptor beta chain was documented in a study of vaccination and CD4 T cells after COVID-19 (dated by TCRdb to between 2022 and 2023). Regarding the study in general: SARS-CoV-2 positivity had been established in the convalescent patients by nasal swab PCR, and mild disease was recorded in under ten of these patients and severe disease in one. Each participant got two doses of either the Pfizer-BioNTech BNT162b2 vaccine (n=8) or the Moderna mRNA-1273 vaccine (n=2). Post-COVID blood samples from convalescent patients were collected a median of around 100 days after diagnosis, with a range of roughly 35 to 170 days. In under twelve COVID-19 convalescent patients and a handful of infection-naive healthy vaccine recipients, researchers compared the spike-specific CD4+ TCR repertoire from before mRNA vaccination with the repertoire from after. Post-vaccine blood samples were obtained a median of about 70 days after the second vaccine dose, with a range of roughly 13 to 250 days. Overlapping spike peptide pools from SARS-CoV-2 and from the common cold coronaviruses HCoV-NL63, HCoV-OC43 and HCoV-229E were used as culture stimuli. As controls, cultures received a CEFX viral epitope pool (the positive control), an HIV-1 Nef peptide pool (the negative control), or no peptide at all. Six males and four females were included in the convalescent cohort, with two Hispanic individuals, seven Caucasians, two Asians and one multiracial person represented. The full study reports these points: Nearly all vaccine-specific clones in convalescent patients (304 of 307) were mono-reactive for SARS-CoV-2 spike rather than cross-reactive with common cold coronaviruses. Relatively few convalescent patients were included in the study, and early timepoints after natural infection were not analyzed. The median number of SARS-CoV-2-reactive clonotypes rose from around 21 after infection to roughly 40 after vaccination, but the change was not significant. Among the post-vaccine SARS-CoV-2-reactive clones in convalescent patients, a median approximately 86% showed up only after vaccination, which suggests vaccine-specific priming.

The treatment or condition label corresponds to: approximately 9-day PBMC culture with coronavirus spike peptide pools or control peptides (ViraFEST assay). The study used the ViraFEST assay, which expanded antigen-specific T cells with peptide pools and then identified expanded clonotypes by TCR sequencing. The positive SARS-CoV-2 PCR tests of the convalescent patients were dated from March to December 2020, before the Alpha, Beta and Delta variants emerged in the United States. Under 2.5 million PBMCs per well were cultured in IMDM with approximately 5.5% human AB serum and approximately 10 IU/ml IL-2, plus 10 ug/ml peptide pools. Half of the culture medium was replaced with fresh IL-2-containing medium on days 3 and 7. Once the cells had been in culture for about 10 days, the EasySep CD4+ T cell isolation kit was used to isolate CD4+ T cells by negative selection. PBMCs were separated from whole blood using Ficoll-Paque Plus gradient centrifugation and then either used fresh or cryopreserved at -140C. Triplicate wells were generally used for each culture condition.

Library method: PCR. DNA from cultured CD4+ T cells was subjected to TCR sequencing with the Oncomine TCR Beta short-read assay at the Johns Hopkins FTIC core. The QIAamp micro DNA kit was used to extract genomic DNA from the cultured CD4+ T cells. Oncomine TCR Beta libraries from cultured CD4+ T cells were pooled using unique dual indexes and sequenced on an Illumina iSeq 100. The authors' pipeline ran thus. Non-productive sequences were removed, and CDR3s that did not start with C, did not end with F or W, or were shorter than 7 amino acids were discarded. Antigen-specific clonotypes were identified using the MANAFEST web application through comparison of peptide-stimulated wells with reference and other culture wells. For a clone to be called positive, the clone needed an FDR below 0.05, an odds ratio above 5, and a productive frequency above 0.1% in at least two of three replicate wells. Cross-reactive clonotypes were defined as significantly expanded in both SARS-CoV-2 spike wells and at least one common cold coronavirus spike condition. CDR3 homology was assessed with Levenshtein distances (stringdist) and unrooted phylogenetic trees (ape) in R version 3.6.1. Using fastp at Q25 and MiXCR, TCRdb reprocessed the public reads and kept productive beta chains. CDR3 protein sequences are deduplicated, and each keeps its most common genes and DNA. Here the V and J calls rest on TCRdb's processing, not on the authors' analysis. This sample is represented by a few thousand distinct CDR3 sequences; over 70% of them were singletons. In total, the top ten clones hold about 40% of the sample.

Concerning this clonotype: Its antigen has not been determined. Per-base quality was not reported, and no clone a single base away is much larger than it.

V loses 2 bases at its end and J loses 5 bases; junction bases beyond the gene matches: 16. The CDR3 has 18 amino acids, counting the end cysteine and phenylalanine. Here the CDR3 DNA is all that survives: 54 bases in frame from base 1. CDR1 and CDR2 (MNHEY, SVGEGT) derive from the germline V gene. This sequence originates from a human donor who had recovered from COVID-19. The sequenced sample was CD4+ T cells from blood, cultured in vitro. The chain is encoded by TRBV6-2 or TRBV6-3 joined to TRBJ1-1; the junction holds 8 bases that match TRBD1. The CDR3 region reads CASSYIKPTGTGWTEAFF. The DNA sequence reads TGTGCCAGCAGTTACATCAAGCCGACTGGGACAGGTTGGACTGAAGCTTTCTTT.